This T cell receptor (beta chain) was sequenced in a study of CD8+ T cells in alopecia areata. There are 11 residues in the CDR3. Germline V gene sequence: CDR1 SQVTM, CDR2 ANQGSEA. V was trimmed by 7 bases and J by 4 bases, leaving 10 bases between them. Study conclusions and caveats: Lesional scalp exceeded normal scalp in clonality, especially in alopecia totalis/universalis.

With respect to this clone: The target antigen is unknown.

In each case, RNA was isolated and then reverse transcribed into cDNA as the sequencing template. Profiling relied on immunoSEQ multiplex PCR, and the TCRdb table lists in-frame clones only, not all of them. Of roughly 75,000 clones in the sample, roughly 61% were seen once. The TCR sequence derives from a human donor with alopecia areata. The material sequenced was CD8+ T cells sorted from blood, taken at week 0. The chain combines TRBV29-1 with TRBJ1-2; no reliable D call. For the CDR3, the DNA is TGCAGCGCATCGGATTTCTATGGCTACACCTTC. Translating gives CSASDFYGYTF.